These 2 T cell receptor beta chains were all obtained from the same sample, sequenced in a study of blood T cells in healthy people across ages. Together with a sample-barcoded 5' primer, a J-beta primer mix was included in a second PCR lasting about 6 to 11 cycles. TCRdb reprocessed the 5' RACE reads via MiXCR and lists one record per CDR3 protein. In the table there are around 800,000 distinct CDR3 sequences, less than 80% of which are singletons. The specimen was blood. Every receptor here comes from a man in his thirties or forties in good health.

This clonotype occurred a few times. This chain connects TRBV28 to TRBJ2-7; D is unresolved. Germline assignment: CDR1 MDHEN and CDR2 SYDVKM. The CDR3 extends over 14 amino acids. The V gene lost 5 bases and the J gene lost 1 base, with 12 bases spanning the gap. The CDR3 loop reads CASSEALGSYEQYF. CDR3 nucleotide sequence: TGTGCCAGCAGTGAAGCTCTGGGGTCCTACGAGCAGTACTTC.

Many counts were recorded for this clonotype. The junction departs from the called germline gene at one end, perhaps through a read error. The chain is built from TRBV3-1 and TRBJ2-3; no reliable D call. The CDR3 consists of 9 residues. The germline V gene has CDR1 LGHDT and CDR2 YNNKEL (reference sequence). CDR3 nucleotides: TGTGCCAGCACTGATACGCAGTATTTT. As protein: CASTDTQYF.